This entry features one T cell receptor beta chain sequence. The target antigen is unknown. The data were obtained in a study of regulatory T cells in long-lasting Graves disease. The study's findings and limits: Because few samples were included, accuracy may have been lower. When disease was persistent, TRBV28, TRBJ1-2 and TRBJ2-5 were the favored segments. Persistent cases of Graves' showed reduced TCR diversity relative to newly diagnosed patients.

The CDR3 is 14 amino acids. V dropped 3 bases and J dropped 5 bases, with 13 bases sitting between them. The germline V gene encodes CDR1 ENHRY and CDR2 SYGVKD. This sample's time point: persistent/refractory GD, antithyroid drugs over 5 years with positive TRAb. Extracted PBMC RNA gave rise to the TCR library. Diagnoses of Graves' disease were made by American Thyroid Association guidelines. TCR beta libraries were built with iRepertoire HTBI primers and Arm-PCR of CDR3 regions. TCRdb ran MiXCR on the multiplex PCR reads and lists one entry per CDR3 protein. The sample comprises 400,000 to 500,000 distinct CDR3 sequences, over 20% of which are singletons, and roughly an eighth rests with the top ten.

The rearrangement uses TRBV10-3 and TRBJ1-1, with D perhaps matching TRBD1 (5 bases). The source material was peripheral blood mononuclear cells (PBMCs), sampled when the disease was refractory, from a patient treated with antithyroid drugs. The clonotype comes from a female donor with Graves disease. The CDR3 nucleotides read TGTGCCATCAGTGAAGGGGAAGGAAGAACTGAAGCTTTCTTT. This sequence encodes CAISEGEGRTEAFF.